The 7 T cell receptor beta chains in this list originate from one sample, sequenced in a study of blood T cell repertoires in COVID-19. Sequencing used immunoSEQ multiplex PCR; TCRdb keeps in-frame clones, though not all of them. The data show approximately 300,000 clones, roughly 86% seen once. Sequencing was performed on PBMCs or T cells enriched from blood (not recorded which). These receptors were collected from a woman in her 30s who had recovered from COVID-19.

The chain has TRBV11-2 and TRBJ2-3, with 9 bases matching TRBD1. The V segment lost 7 bases and the J segment 3 bases; nucleotides outside the gene matches: 5. Per the germline V gene, CDR1 is SGHAT and CDR2 is FQNNGV. There are 14 residues in the CDR3. The CDR3 DNA sequence: TGTGCCAGCACGGACAGGGGAATGACAGATACGCAGTATTTT. Its translation: CASTDRGMTDTQYF.

The chain links TRBV24-1 to TRBJ1-1, with a tentative D call TRBD1 (6 bases). This CDR3 has 16 amino acids. V lost 1 base, J lost 0 bases, and 11 bases lay in between. Germline V gene sequence: CDR1 KGHDR, CDR2 SFDVKD. The CDR3 loop reads CATSDFRDRLNTEAFF. DNA of the CDR3: TGTGCCACCAGTGATTTTCGCGACAGGTTGAACACTGAAGCTTTCTTT.

The V gene is TRBV5-1, the J gene TRBJ2-2, with a weak D call TRBD1 (7 bases). CDR3 size: 15 residues. V was cut by 0 bases and J by 4 bases, with 10 bases left in between. CDR1 and CDR2 from the germline V gene are SGHRS and YFSETQ. CDR3 residues: CASSLVQGGTGELFF. As DNA, the CDR3 is TGCGCCAGCAGCTTGGTGCAGGGGGGCACCGGGGAGCTGTTTTTT.

V is TRBV30 and J is TRBJ1-6; D may be TRBD1 (6 bases). Trimming removed 1 base from V and 7 bases from J, with 8 bases in between. The CDR3 sequence is 13 residues long. CDR1 and CDR2 from the germline V gene are GTSNPN and SVGIG (reference sequence). CDR3 DNA: TGTGCCTGGAGTGATCAGGGGAATTCACCCCTCCACTTT. Protein product: CAWSDQGNSPLHF.

The genes are TRBV5-1 and TRBJ1-1; D ambiguous. Germline CDR1 and CDR2: SGHRS and YFSETQ. The CDR3 extends over 11 amino acids. Trimming shortened V by 0 bases and J by 6 bases, and 3 bases separated the two germline ends. CDR3 loop: CASSLGPEAFF. The CDR3 DNA follows: TGCGCCAGCAGCTTGGGGCCTGAAGCTTTCTTT.

The chain recombines TRBV19 with TRBJ2-1; D possibly corresponds to TRBD1 (6 bases). The CDR3 is 14 residues long. The germline V gene encodes CDR1 LNHDA and CDR2 SQIVND (reference sequence). The V and J ends lost 7 bases and 8 bases respectively, with 18 bases between them. The CDR3 DNA reads TGTGCCAGTACCTCGACTCTTTGGGGGCATGAGCAGTTCTTC. Translating it yields CASTSTLWGHEQFF.

J is TRBJ1-1 and V is TRBV7-9; a weak D match, TRBD1 (5 bases). Germline-derived CDR1 and CDR2 are SEHNR and FQNEAQ (reference sequence). V was trimmed by 5 bases and J by 3 bases, leaving 22 bases between them. The CDR3 spans 17 residues. In nucleotides, the CDR3 is TGTGCCAGCAGCAGCACGAGGTCCGAGCTAGGGGACACTGAAGCTTTCTTT. It translates to CASSSTRSELGDTEAFF.